This TCR beta chain was captured by sequencing in a study of T cell responses to AZD1222 COVID-19 vaccine. Study observations and caveats: Within unmutated variant regions lay the reported targets of nearly half of spike-specific TCRs. The peak T cell response came first, and repertoires were sampled only after it.

TCRdb's copy holds only in-frame clones and misses some; the assay was immunoSEQ multiplex PCR. Here the sample spans around 110,000 clones, about 90% being singletons. As to this clone: The antigen is undetermined.

The CDR3 totals 14 residues. Trimming left V 2 bases short and J 0 bases short, with 8 bases between. Germline V CDR1 and CDR2: SGDLS, YYNGEE. This clonotype originated in an adult in good health. V usage is TRBV9 and J usage is TRBJ1-1; D is unresolved. The specimen was peripheral blood, collected on day 0 of AZD1222 vaccination. This CDR3 reads CASSVSVMNTEAFF. The DNA for the CDR3 is TGTGCCAGCAGCGTTAGCGTTATGAACACTGAAGCTTTCTTT.